A selection of T cell receptor beta chains follows, all from one sample in a study of CD8 T cells in Susac syndrome. TCRdb independently ran MiXCR on the immunoSEQ multiplex PCR reads; one entry per CDR3 protein. Of about 120,000 distinct CDR3 sequences in the sample, just under 95% were seen once. The specimen was CD8+ T cells from PBMCs. These receptors were taken from a human donor with Susac syndrome. Each CDR3 is given with its conserved first and last residue. The D gene is left open where the match is weak. The size of a clone is reported for some rows only, either as once, few or many, or as a class for expanded clones.

V	J	size	D	CDR3	DNA
TRBV27	TRBJ1-1	.	TRBD1	CASSIVQGETEAFF	TGTGCCAGCAGTATAGTACAGGGGGAAACTGAAGCTTTCTTT
TRBV29-1	TRBJ2-7	.	.	CSVEEKDSYEQYF	TGCAGCGTTGAAGAGAAGGACAGCTACGAGCAGTACTTC
TRBV25-1	TRBJ2-2	.	.	CASGLLGTGELFF	TGTGCCAGCGGCCTATTGGGCACCGGGGAGCTGTTTTTT
TRBV2	TRBJ2-7	.	.	CASSDDSHEQYF	TGTGCCAGCAGCGATGACAGTCACGAGCAGTACTTC
TRBV4-1	TRBJ1-3	.	.	CASSPKPTSSGNTIYF	TGCGCCAGCAGCCCAAAACCGACCAGCTCTGGAAACACCATATATTTT
TRBV29-1	TRBJ1-2	.	.	CSVEAGETNGYTF	TGCAGCGTTGAAGCAGGGGAGACTAACGGCTACACCTTC
TRBV9	TRBJ2-3	.	.	CASSVEGWAQEAQYF	TGTGCCAGCAGCGTAGAGGGGTGGGCACAAGAGGCGCAGTATTTT
TRBV6-5	TRBJ1-1	.	.	CASSSEAVNTEAFF	TGTGCCAGCAGTTCAGAGGCGGTGAACACTGAAGCTTTCTTT
TRBV20-1	TRBJ1-2	.	TRBD1	CSATPTGAYGYTF	TGCAGTGCTACCCCGACAGGGGCTTATGGCTACACCTTC
TRBV9	TRBJ2-3	.	.	CASSVVSSTDTQYF	TGTGCCAGCAGCGTAGTGTCCAGCACAGATACGCAGTATTTT
TRBV20-1	TRBJ2-7	.	.	CSAKGTKSSYEQYF	TGCAGTGCTAAAGGGACAAAAAGCAGCTACGAGCAGTACTTC
TRBV20-1	TRBJ2-1	.	TRBD2	CSANGPASGGVDEQFF	TGCAGTGCTAACGGTCCCGCCAGCGGGGGGGTCGATGAGCAGTTCTTC
TRBV4-3	TRBJ1-1	.	.	CASSQDGGNTEAFF	TGCGCCAGCAGCCAAGATGGAGGGAACACTGAAGCTTTCTTT
TRBV15	TRBJ2-3	.	.	CATSRAGGTGIDTQYF	TGTGCCACCAGCAGAGCAGGGGGGACGGGTATAGATACGCAGTATTTT
TRBV19	TRBJ1-6	.	.	CASSMWPSPNSPLHF	TGTGCCAGTAGTATGTGGCCGAGCCCCAATTCACCCCTCCACTTT
TRBV19	TRBJ1-5	once	.	CASRLGSQGLQPQHF	TGTGCCAGCCGTTTGGGCTCACAGGGTCTTCAGCCCCAGCATTTT
TRBV20-1	TRBJ2-5	.	TRBD2	CSARGEGLGETQYF	TGCAGTGCTAGAGGGGAGGGGCTGGGGGAGACCCAGTACTTC
TRBV12-3/TRBV12-4	TRBJ2-1	few	TRBD1	CASSFGTGGNEQFF	TGTGCCAGCAGTTTTGGGACAGGGGGCAATGAGCAGTTCTTC
TRBV30	TRBJ2-1	.	.	CAWSSGAGNEQFF	TGTGCCTGGAGTTCGGGGGCTGGAAATGAGCAGTTCTTC
TRBV20-1	TRBJ2-7	once	.	CSARPRVSSYEQYF	TGCAGTGCTAGACCCAGGGTGAGCTCCTACGAGCAGTACTTC
TRBV19	TRBJ2-3	.	.	CASSIGTEVTDTQYF	TGTGCCAGTAGTATAGGTACGGAGGTCACAGATACGCAGTATTTT
TRBV5-6	TRBJ2-1	.	TRBD1	CASSADGTGGNEQFF	TGTGCCAGCAGCGCCGACGGGACAGGGGGTAATGAGCAGTTCTTC
TRBV20-1	TRBJ2-3	.	.	CSASTGKLTDTQYF	TGCAGTGCTAGTACAGGGAAACTCACAGATACGCAGTATTTT
TRBV5-1	TRBJ2-7	.	TRBD2	CASSAGLAGAYEQYF	TGCGCCAGCAGCGCGGGACTAGCGGGGGCCTACGAGCAGTACTTC
TRBV3-1	TRBJ1-6	.	.	CASSQDRANSPLHF	TGTGCCAGCAGCCAAGACAGGGCTAATTCACCCCTCCACTTT
TRBV30	TRBJ1-2	.	.	CAWSVSSDYGYTF	TGTGCCTGGAGTGTTTCCTCCGACTATGGCTACACCTTC
TRBV5-4	TRBJ1-2	.	.	CASSLSTGYTF	TGTGCCAGCAGCTTGAGTACTGGCTACACCTTC
TRBV3-1	TRBJ2-1	.	TRBD2	CASSRGLAPTYNEQFF	TGTGCCAGCAGCCGTGGACTAGCGCCCACCTACAATGAGCAGTTCTTC
TRBV20-1	TRBJ2-5	.	.	CSARDYEGEETQYF	TGCAGTGCTAGAGATTACGAGGGGGAAGAGACCCAGTACTTC
TRBV27	TRBJ2-4	.	.	CASSFGGAAKNIQYF	TGTGCCAGCAGTTTTGGGGGGGCGGCCAAAAACATTCAGTACTTC
TRBV14	TRBJ1-2	.	.	CASSQDLGGFYGYTF	TGTGCCAGCAGCCAAGACTTGGGAGGGTTCTATGGCTACACCTTC
TRBV29-1	TRBJ2-1	.	TRBD2	CSVEDRASGINEQFF	TGCAGCGTTGAAGATCGGGCTAGCGGGATAAATGAGCAGTTCTTC
TRBV6-5	TRBJ1-5	.	.	CASSEAGNQPQHF	TGTGCCAGCAGTGAGGCAGGGAATCAGCCCCAGCATTTT
TRBV27	TRBJ2-5	.	.	CASSPLPGGGETQYF	TGTGCCAGCAGCCCACTTCCCGGGGGCGGTGAGACCCAGTACTTC
TRBV11-2	TRBJ1-1	.	.	CASSLRGRDTEAFF	TGTGCCAGCAGCTTACGGGGTAGAGACACTGAAGCTTTCTTT
TRBV7-7	TRBJ2-6	once	.	CASSSGHLGANVLTF	TGTGCCAGCAGCTCGGGACACCTTGGAGCCAACGTCCTGACTTTC
TRBV6-1	TRBJ1-5	.	TRBD1	CASSESGTGIYQPQHF	TGTGCCAGCAGTGAATCCGGGACAGGGATTTATCAGCCCCAGCATTTT
TRBV12-3/TRBV12-4	TRBJ1-5	.	.	CASSSDSSNQPQHF	TGTGCCAGCAGTTCCGACAGTAGCAATCAGCCCCAGCATTTT
TRBV12-3/TRBV12-4	TRBJ2-5	once	TRBD2	CASRGGLAEETQYF	TGTGCCAGCAGAGGGGGACTAGCGGAAGAGACCCAGTACTTC
TRBV5-1	TRBJ2-7	.	TRBD2	CASSPTHFTSGRIYEQYF	TGCGCCAGCAGCCCAACGCACTTCACTAGCGGGAGGATTTACGAGCAGTACTTC
TRBV12-3/TRBV12-4	TRBJ2-5	.	TRBD2	CASSFLAGVGETQYF	TGTGCCAGCAGTTTCCTAGCGGGGGTGGGGGAGACCCAGTACTTC